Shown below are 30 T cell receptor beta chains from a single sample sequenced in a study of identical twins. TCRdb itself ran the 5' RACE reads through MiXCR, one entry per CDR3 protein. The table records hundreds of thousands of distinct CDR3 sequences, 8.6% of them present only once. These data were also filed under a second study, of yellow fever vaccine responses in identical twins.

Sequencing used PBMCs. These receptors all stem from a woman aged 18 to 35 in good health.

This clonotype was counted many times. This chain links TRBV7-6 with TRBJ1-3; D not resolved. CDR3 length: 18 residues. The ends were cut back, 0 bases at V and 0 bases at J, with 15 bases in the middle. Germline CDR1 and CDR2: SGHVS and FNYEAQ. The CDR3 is CASSLASGPTLSGNTIYF. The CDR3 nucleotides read TGTGCCAGCAGCTTAGCGTCCGGCCCGACCCTCTCTGGAAACACCATATATTTT.

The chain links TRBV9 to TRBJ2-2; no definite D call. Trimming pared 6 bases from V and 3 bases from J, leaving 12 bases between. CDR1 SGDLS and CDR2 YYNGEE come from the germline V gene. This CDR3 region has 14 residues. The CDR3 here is CASTPQLYTGELFF. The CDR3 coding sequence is TGTGCCAGCACCCCCCAATTATACACCGGGGAGCTGTTTTTT.

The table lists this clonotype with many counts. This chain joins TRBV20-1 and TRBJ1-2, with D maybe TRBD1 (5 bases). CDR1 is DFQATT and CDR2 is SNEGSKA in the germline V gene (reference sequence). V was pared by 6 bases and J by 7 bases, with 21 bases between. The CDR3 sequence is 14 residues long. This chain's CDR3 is CSAPLGLLLSGYTF. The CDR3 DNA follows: TGCAGTGCCCCCCTGGGACTCCTTCTCTCTGGCTACACCTTC.

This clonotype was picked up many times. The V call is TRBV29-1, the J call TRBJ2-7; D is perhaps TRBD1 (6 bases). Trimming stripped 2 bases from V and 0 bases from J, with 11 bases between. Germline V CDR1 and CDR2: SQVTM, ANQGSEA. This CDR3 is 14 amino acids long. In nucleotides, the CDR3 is TGCAGCGTTGAAACAGGGTACCCCTCCTACGAGCAGTACTTC. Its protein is CSVETGYPSYEQYF.

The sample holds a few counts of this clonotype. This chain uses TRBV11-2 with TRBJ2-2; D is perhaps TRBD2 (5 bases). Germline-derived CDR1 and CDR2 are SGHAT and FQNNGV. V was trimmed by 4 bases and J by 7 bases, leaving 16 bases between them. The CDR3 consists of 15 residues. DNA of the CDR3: TGTGCCAGCAGCTCGACACGGGATGCCCTCGGGGAGCTGTTTTTT. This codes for CASSSTRDALGELFF.

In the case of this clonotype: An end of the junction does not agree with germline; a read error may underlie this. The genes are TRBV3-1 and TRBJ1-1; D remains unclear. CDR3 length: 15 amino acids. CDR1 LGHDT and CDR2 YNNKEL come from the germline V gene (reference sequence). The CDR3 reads CATSQDGILNTEAFF. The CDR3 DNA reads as TGTGCCACCAGCCAAGATGGGATTTTGAACACTGAAGCTTTCTTT. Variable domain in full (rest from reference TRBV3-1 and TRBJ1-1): DTAVSQTPKYLVTQMGNDKSIKCEQNLGHDTMYWYKQDSKKFLKIMFSYNNKELIINETVPNRFSPKSPDKAHLNLHINSLELGDSAVYFCATSQDGILNTEAFFGQGTRLTVV.

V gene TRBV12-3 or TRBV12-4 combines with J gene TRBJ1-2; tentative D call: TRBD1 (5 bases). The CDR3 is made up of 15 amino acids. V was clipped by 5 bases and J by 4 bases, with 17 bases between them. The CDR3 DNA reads TGTGCCAGCAGTCTAAGGGGCAGGGCAAGCTATGGCTACACCTTC. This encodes CASSLRGRASYGYTF.

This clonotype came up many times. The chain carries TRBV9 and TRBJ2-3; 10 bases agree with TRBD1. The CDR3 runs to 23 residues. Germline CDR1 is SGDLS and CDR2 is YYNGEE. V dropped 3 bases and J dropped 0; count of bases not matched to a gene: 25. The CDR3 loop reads CASSARDRGALSLRRGSTDTQYF. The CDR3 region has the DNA TGTGCCAGCAGCGCCCGGGACAGGGGAGCCTTATCCCTCAGGAGGGGGAGCACAGATACGCAGTATTTT.

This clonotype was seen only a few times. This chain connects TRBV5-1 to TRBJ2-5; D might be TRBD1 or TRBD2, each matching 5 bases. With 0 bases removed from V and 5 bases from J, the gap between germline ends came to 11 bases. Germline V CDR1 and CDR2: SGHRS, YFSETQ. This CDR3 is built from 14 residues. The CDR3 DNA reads TGCGCCAGCAGCTTGGATTGGGGGATGGAGACCCAGTACTTC. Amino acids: CASSLDWGMETQYF.

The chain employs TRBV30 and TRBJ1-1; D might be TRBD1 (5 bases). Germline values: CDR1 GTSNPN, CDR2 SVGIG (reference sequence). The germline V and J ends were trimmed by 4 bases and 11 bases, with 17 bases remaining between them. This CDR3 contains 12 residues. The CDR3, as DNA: TGTGCCTGGATGGCGGCAGGGTTGAGGGCTTTCTTT. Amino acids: CAWMAAGLRAFF.

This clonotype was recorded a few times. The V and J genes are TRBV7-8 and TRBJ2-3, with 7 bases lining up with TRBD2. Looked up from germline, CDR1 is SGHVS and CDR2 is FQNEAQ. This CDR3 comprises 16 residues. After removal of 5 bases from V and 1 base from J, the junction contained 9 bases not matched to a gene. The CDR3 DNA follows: TGTGCCAGCAGCCCAGATGGGGGAGGGGGCACAGATACGCAGTATTTT. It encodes CASSPDGGGGTDTQYF.

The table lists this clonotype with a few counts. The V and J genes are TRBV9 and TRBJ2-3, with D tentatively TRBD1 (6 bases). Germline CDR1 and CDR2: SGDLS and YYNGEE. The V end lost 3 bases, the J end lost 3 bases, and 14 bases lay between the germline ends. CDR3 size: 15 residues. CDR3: CASSAGDTKTDTQYF. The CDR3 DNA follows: TGTGCCAGCAGCGCCGGGGACACCAAAACAGATACGCAGTATTTT.

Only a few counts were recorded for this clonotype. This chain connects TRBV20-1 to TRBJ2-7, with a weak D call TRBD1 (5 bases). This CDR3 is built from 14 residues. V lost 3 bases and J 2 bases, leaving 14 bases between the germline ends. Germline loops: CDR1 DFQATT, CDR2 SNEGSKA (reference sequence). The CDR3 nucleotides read TGCAGTGCTAGGGCCGGTGGGGCCACCTACGAGCAGTACTTC. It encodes CSARAGGATYEQYF.

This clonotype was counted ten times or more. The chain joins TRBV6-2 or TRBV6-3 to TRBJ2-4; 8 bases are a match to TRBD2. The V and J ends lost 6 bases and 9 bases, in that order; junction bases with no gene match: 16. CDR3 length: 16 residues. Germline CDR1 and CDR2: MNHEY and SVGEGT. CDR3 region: CASSPPSGSGGSIQYF. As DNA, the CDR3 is TGTGCCAGCAGCCCCCCTAGCGGGTCAGGCGGAAGCATTCAGTACTTC.

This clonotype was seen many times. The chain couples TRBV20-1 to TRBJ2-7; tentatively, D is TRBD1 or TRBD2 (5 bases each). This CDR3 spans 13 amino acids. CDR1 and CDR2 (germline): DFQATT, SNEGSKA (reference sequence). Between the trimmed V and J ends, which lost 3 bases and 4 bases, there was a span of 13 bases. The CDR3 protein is CSARGRTEYEQYF. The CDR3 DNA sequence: TGCAGTGCTAGGGGACGGACCGAGTACGAGCAGTACTTC.

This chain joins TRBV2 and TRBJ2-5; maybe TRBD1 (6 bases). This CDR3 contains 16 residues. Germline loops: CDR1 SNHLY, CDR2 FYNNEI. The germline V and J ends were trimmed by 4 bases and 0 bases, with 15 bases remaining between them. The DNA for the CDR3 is TGTGCCAGCAGTGGGGACCCCCGGGACAACCAAGAGACCCAGTACTTC. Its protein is CASSGDPRDNQETQYF.

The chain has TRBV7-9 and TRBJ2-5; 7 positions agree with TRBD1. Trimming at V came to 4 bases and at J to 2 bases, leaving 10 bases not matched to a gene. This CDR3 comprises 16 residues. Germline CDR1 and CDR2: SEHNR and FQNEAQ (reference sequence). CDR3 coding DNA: TGTGCCAGCAGCTCCCCGACAGGGAAGGGGCAAGAGACCCAGTACTTC. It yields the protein CASSSPTGKGQETQYF.

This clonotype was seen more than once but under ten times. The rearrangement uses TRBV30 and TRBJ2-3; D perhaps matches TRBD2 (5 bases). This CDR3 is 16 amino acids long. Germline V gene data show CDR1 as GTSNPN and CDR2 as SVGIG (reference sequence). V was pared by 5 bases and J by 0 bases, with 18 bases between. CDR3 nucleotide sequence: TGTGCCTGGGACGAGGAGGCCCGAGCTAGCACAGATACGCAGTATTTT. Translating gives CAWDEEARASTDTQYF. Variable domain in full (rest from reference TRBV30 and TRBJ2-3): SQTIHQWPATLVQPVGSPLSLECTVEGTSNPNLYWYRQAAGRGLQLLFYSVGIGQISSEVPQNLSASRPQDRQFILSSKKLLLSDSGFYLCAWDEEARASTDTQYFGPGTRLTVL.

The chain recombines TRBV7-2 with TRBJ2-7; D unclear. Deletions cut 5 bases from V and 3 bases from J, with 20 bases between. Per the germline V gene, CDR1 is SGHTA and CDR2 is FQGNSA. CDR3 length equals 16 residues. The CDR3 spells CASSPSLAPTLYEQYF. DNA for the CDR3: TGTGCCAGCAGCCCCTCACTCGCCCCTACCCTCTACGAGCAGTACTTC.

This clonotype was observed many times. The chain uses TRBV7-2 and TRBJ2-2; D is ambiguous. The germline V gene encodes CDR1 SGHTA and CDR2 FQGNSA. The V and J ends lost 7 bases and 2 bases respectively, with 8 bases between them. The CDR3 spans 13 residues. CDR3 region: CASKGANTGELFF. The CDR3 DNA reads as TGTGCCAGCAAGGGTGCAAACACCGGGGAGCTGTTTTTT.

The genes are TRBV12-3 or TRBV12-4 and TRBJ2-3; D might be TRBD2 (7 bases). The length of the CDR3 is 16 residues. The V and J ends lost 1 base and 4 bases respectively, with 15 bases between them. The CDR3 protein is CASSLGEGGPPDTQYF. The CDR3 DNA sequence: TGTGCCAGCAGTTTAGGGGAGGGGGGGCCACCAGATACGCAGTATTTT.

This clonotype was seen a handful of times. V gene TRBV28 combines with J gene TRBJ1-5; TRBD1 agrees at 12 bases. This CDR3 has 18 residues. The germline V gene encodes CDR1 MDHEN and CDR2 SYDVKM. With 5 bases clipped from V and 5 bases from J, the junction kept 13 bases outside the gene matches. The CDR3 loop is CASSPPGQGATMDQPQHF. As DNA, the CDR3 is TGTGCCAGCAGTCCCCCGGGACAGGGGGCAACTATGGATCAGCCCCAGCATTTT.

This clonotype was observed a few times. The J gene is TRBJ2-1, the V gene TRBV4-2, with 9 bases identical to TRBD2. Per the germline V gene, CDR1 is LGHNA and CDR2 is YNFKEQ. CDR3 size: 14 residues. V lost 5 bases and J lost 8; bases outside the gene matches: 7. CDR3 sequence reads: CASSSGTSMHEQFF. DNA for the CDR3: TGTGCCAGCAGCTCCGGGACTAGCATGCATGAGCAGTTCTTC.

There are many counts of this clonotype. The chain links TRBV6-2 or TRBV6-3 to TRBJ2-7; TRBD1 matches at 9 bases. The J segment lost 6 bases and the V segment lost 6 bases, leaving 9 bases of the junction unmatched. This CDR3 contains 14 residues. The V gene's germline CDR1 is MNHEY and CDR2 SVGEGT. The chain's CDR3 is CASSSTGTGFEQYF. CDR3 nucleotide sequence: TGTGCCAGCAGCTCCACCGGGACAGGGTTCGAGCAGTACTTC.

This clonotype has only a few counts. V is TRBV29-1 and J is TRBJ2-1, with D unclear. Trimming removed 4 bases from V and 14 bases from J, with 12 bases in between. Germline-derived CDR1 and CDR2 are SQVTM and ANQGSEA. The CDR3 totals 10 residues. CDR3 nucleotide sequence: TGCAGCGTTGGGCGACCCGCGGAGTTCTTC. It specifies CSVGRPAEFF.

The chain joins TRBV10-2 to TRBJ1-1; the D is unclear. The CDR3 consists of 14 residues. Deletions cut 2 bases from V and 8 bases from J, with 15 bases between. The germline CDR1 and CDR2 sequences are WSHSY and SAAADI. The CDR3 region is CASSEPASTEEAFF. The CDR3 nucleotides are TGCGCCAGCAGTGAGCCAGCTTCCACGGAGGAAGCTTTCTTT.

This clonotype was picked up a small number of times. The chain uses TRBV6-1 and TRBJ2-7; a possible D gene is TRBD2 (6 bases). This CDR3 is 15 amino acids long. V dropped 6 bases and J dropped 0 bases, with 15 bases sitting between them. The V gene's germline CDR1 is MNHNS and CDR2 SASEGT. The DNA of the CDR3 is TGTGCCAGCAGCCCAACCGGGGGACTCTCCTACGAGCAGTACTTC. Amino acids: CASSPTGGLSYEQYF.

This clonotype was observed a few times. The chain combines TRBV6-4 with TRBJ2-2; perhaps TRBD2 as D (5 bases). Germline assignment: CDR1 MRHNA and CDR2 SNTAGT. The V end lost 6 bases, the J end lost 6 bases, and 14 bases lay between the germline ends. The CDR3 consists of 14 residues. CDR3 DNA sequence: TGTGCCAGCAGCCCCACAGAGGAGGCCGGGGAGCTGTTTTTT. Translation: CASSPTEEAGELFF.

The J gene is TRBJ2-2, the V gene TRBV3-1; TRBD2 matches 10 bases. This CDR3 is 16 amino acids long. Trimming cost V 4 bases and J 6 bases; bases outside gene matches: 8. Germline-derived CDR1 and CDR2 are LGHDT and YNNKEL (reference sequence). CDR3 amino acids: CASSLNPGTSAGELFF. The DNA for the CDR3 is TGTGCCAGCAGCCTGAACCCCGGGACTAGCGCCGGGGAGCTGTTTTTT.

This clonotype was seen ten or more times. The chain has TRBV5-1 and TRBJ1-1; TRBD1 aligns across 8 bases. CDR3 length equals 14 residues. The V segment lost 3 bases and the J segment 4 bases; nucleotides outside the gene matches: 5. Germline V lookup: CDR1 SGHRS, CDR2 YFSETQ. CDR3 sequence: CASSSQGALTEAFF. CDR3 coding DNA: TGCGCCAGCAGCTCCCAGGGGGCTCTCACTGAAGCTTTCTTT.